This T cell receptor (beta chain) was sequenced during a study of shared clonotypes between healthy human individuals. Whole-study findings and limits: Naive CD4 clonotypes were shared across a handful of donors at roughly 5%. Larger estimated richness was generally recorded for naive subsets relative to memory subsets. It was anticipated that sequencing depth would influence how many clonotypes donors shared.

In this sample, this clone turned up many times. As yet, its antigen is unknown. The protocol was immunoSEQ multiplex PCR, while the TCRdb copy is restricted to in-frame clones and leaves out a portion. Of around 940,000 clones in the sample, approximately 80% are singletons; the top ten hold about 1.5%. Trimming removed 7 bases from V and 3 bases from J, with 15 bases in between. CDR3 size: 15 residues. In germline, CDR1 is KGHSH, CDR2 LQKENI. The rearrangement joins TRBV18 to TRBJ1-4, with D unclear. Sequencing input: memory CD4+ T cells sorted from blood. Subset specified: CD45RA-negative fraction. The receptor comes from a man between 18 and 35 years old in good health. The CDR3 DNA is TGTGCCAGCTTCGGCCCGCCCGCTTCTAATGAAAAACTGTTTTTT. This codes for CASFGPPASNEKLFF.